The rows below give T cell receptor beta chains drawn from one sample of a study of T cells in Graves' hyperthyroidism and ophthalmopathy. TCRdb called the multiplex PCR reads again in MiXCR, with one record for every CDR3 protein. The data show around 450,000 distinct CDR3 sequences, with approximately 15% seen just once and 5.3% held by the top ten. The specimen was blood. These receptors originate from a woman between 18 and 29 years old with Graves' hyperthyroidism. Each CDR3 is given with its conserved first and last residue. The D gene is left open where the match is weak. Size is stated for part of the rows, as once, few or many counts, or as a class when the clone is expanded.

>.|TRBV2|TRBJ2-7|many
CASSDRDGGYEQYF
TGTGCCAGCAGTGACCGGGACGGTGGCTACGAGCAGTACTTC
>.|TRBV28|TRBJ2-5|many
CASSLGGSSGETQYF
TGTGCCAGCAGTTTAGGGGGGAGTTCAGGCGAGACCCAGTACTTC
>TRBD2|TRBV29-1|TRBJ2-1|many
CSVLLLAVYNEQFF
TGCAGCGTTCTTCTGCTAGCGGTCTACAATGAGCAGTTCTTC
>TRBD2|TRBV7-6|TRBJ2-1|many
CASSTALAGSYNEQFF
TGTGCCAGCAGCACCGCCCTAGCGGGCTCCTACAATGAGCAGTTCTTC
>TRBD2|TRBV12-3/TRBV12-4|TRBJ2-7|few
CASSLSASGSYEQYF
TGTGCCAGCAGTTTATCGGCTAGCGGGAGTTACGAGCAGTACTTC
>.|TRBV7-2|TRBJ1-2|.
CASSLMGGGGLDGYTF
TGTGCCAGCAGCTTAATGGGGGGGGGGGGGCTAGATGGCTACACCTTC
>TRBD2|TRBV29-1|TRBJ2-3|.
CSVGLAKSTDTQYF
TGCAGCGTGGGACTAGCGAAAAGCACAGATACGCAGTATTTT
>.|TRBV15|TRBJ2-3|.
CATSRESTDTQYF
TGTGCCACCAGCAGGGAGAGCACAGATACGCAGTATTTT
>.|TRBV7-9|TRBJ2-2|many
CASSLLGAPNTGELFF
TGTGCCAGCAGCTTACTTGGGGCCCCGAACACCGGGGAGCTGTTTTTT
>TRBD1|TRBV11-2|TRBJ1-2|many
CASSLDRGGSRGYTF
TGTGCCAGCAGCTTAGATCGAGGGGGCAGTCGTGGCTACACCTTC
>.|TRBV9|TRBJ2-5|.
CASSVSGFGETQYF
TGTGCCAGCAGCGTATCGGGGTTCGGAGAGACCCAGTACTTC